The 17 T cell receptor beta chains listed next were all sequenced from one sample in a study of blood T cell repertoires in COVID-19. Assay: immunoSEQ multiplex PCR; the TCRdb copy retains only in-frame clones and omits some. The table records some 150,000 clones, about 87% of them present only once. The material sequenced was peripheral blood. The receptors come from a woman aged 50 to 65 with acute or convalescent COVID-19.

The rearrangement links TRBV25-1 to TRBJ1-2; D is ambiguous. CDR1 is MGHDK, CDR2 SYGVNS, per germline. V dropped 2 bases and J dropped 4 bases, with 11 bases sitting between them. The CDR3 is made up of 14 amino acids. In DNA form, the CDR3 reads TGTGCCAGCAGTGAAGATGGTCAGGCCTATGGCTACACCTTC. Its protein is CASSEDGQAYGYTF.

CDR3 DNA sequence: TGTGCCAGCAGTTACTCTACGGGGACAGGGTTTCGTGGCTACACCTTC. Protein: CASSYSTGTGFRGYTF. The chain combines TRBV6-5 with TRBJ1-2; 9 positions agree with TRBD1. Looked up from germline, CDR1 is MNHEY and CDR2 is SVGAGI. There are 16 residues in the CDR3. Trimming took 0 bases from V and 7 from J; bases not matched to a gene: 9.

The chain has TRBV30 and TRBJ1-1, with D maybe TRBD1 (5 bases). Germline CDR1 GTSNPN, CDR2 SVGIG (reference sequence). The CDR3 sequence is 13 residues long. V was trimmed by 3 bases and J by 3 bases, leaving 11 bases between them. The CDR3, as DNA: TGTGCCTGGAGCCAGGGAAGACACACTGAAGCTTTCTTT. This translates into CAWSQGRHTEAFF.

This clone was seen just once. The chain links TRBV3-1 (or the pseudogene TRBV3-2) to TRBJ1-2, with 7 nucleotides matching TRBD1. Germline CDR1 and CDR2: LGHDT and YNNKEL (reference sequence). This CDR3 is 14 amino acids long. V lost 7 bases, J lost 4 bases, and 9 bases stayed unmatched. Here the CDR3 reads CASTPDRLGYGYTF. The DNA of the CDR3 is TGTGCCAGCACCCCGGACAGGCTGGGCTATGGCTACACCTTC.

The chain employs TRBV4-1 and TRBJ1-4, with D tentatively TRBD1 (5 bases). This CDR3 has 13 residues. The germline V and J ends were trimmed by 8 bases and 5 bases, with 12 bases remaining between them. Germline V gene lookup returns CDR1 MGHRA and CDR2 YSYEKL. The CDR3 is CASVREGNEKLFF. CDR3 DNA: TGCGCCAGCGTCCGGGAGGGGAATGAAAAACTGTTTTTT.

There are a few counts of this clone. The J gene is TRBJ1-2, the V gene TRBV24-1; D not resolved. In germline, CDR1 is KGHDR, CDR2 SFDVKD. V shed 4 bases and J shed 3 bases, with 5 bases lying between them. This CDR3 has 12 amino acids. For the CDR3, the DNA is TGTGCCACCAGTGAACCGGACTATGGCTACACCTTC. This translates into CATSEPDYGYTF.

The rearrangement uses TRBV5-1 and TRBJ2-7; a possible D gene is TRBD2 (5 bases). The germline V and J ends were trimmed by 3 bases and 6 bases, with 7 bases remaining between them. Germline lookup yields CDR1 SGHRS and CDR2 YFSETQ. CDR3 length: 11 amino acids. The CDR3 reads CASSYGGEQYF. The DNA for the CDR3 is TGCGCCAGCAGCTACGGAGGCGAGCAGTACTTC.

This chain connects TRBV7-7 to TRBJ2-1; TRBD2 aligns across 7 bases. Trimming took 5 bases from V and 5 from J; bases not matched to a gene: 9. CDR3 length equals 15 residues. Germline loops: CDR1 SSHAT, CDR2 FNYEAQ (reference sequence). This CDR3 is CASSQRASGNNEQFF. As DNA, the CDR3 is TGTGCCAGCAGCCAGAGGGCTAGCGGAAACAATGAGCAGTTCTTC.

J is TRBJ1-2 and V is TRBV12-3 or TRBV12-4, with D unclear. The CDR3 spans 8 residues. Trimming took 10 bases from V and 8 from J, leaving 5 bases between them. The CDR3 DNA reads as TGTGCCACGGAGGGCTACACCTTC. Protein sequence: CATEGYTF.

The chain recombines TRBV5-1 with TRBJ2-7; D might be TRBD1 (7 bases). Between the trimmed V and J ends, which lost 5 bases and 2 bases, there was a span of 11 bases. Germline V gene data show CDR1 as SGHRS and CDR2 as YFSETQ. This CDR3 has 13 residues. In DNA form, the CDR3 reads TGCGCCAGCAGGGCAGGGGGGACCTACGAGCAGTACTTC. Protein sequence: CASRAGGTYEQYF.

CDR3 amino acids: CASSDIGRDQPQHF. In DNA, the CDR3 is TGTGCCAGCAGTGATATTGGGAGGGATCAGCCCCAGCATTTT. The chain is built from TRBV2 and TRBJ1-5; no firm D call. The germline V gene encodes CDR1 SNHLY and CDR2 FYNNEI. V was shortened by 3 bases and J by 5 bases, with 11 bases between the two germline ends. The CDR3 runs 14 residues.

This chain uses TRBV19 with TRBJ1-5, with TRBD1 matching 10 bases. After removal of 7 bases from V and 7 bases from J, the junction contained 10 bases not matched to a gene. The CDR3 is 15 amino acids. The germline V gene encodes CDR1 LNHDA and CDR2 SQIVND (reference sequence). CDR3 loop: CASTNSGTGAQPQHF. CDR3 sequence (DNA): TGTGCCAGTACTAACTCCGGGACAGGGGCCCAGCCCCAGCATTTT.

This rearrangement joins TRBV19 to TRBJ2-5; 7 bases line up with TRBD2. This CDR3 region has 15 residues. Trimming removed 2 bases from V and 4 bases from J; junction bases left unmatched: 7. Germline values: CDR1 LNHDA, CDR2 SQIVND (reference sequence). The CDR3 spells CASSILGGGVETQYF. CDR3 in DNA: TGTGCCAGTAGTATATTGGGGGGAGGGGTAGAGACCCAGTACTTC.

V gene TRBV10-2 combines with J gene TRBJ1-1, with a possible D match to TRBD1 (5 bases). Trimming stripped 1 base from V and 6 bases from J, with 18 bases between. Per germline, CDR1 WSHSY and CDR2 SAAADI. This CDR3 is 16 amino acids long. The CDR3 loop is CASSEWARVFWSEAFF. DNA for the CDR3: TGCGCCAGCAGTGAGTGGGCCAGGGTTTTTTGGTCTGAAGCTTTCTTT.

This clone was counted a few times. The chain is built from TRBV10-3 and TRBJ1-1; D is perhaps TRBD1 (5 bases). V was shortened by 3 bases and J by 2 bases, with 7 bases between the two germline ends. The CDR3 consists of 13 residues. In germline, CDR1 is ENHRY, CDR2 SYGVKD. The CDR3 bases are TGTGCCATCAGTGACAGGGCAAACACTGAAGCTTTCTTT. It specifies CAISDRANTEAFF.

V and J are TRBV19 and TRBJ2-7; 8 positions match TRBD1. The trim removed 4 bases at V and 6 bases at J, leaving 5 bases unmatched. CDR1 LNHDA and CDR2 SQIVND come from the germline V gene (reference sequence). This CDR3 spans 13 amino acids. The CDR3 is CASSTQTGVEQYF. CDR3 nucleotide sequence: TGTGCCAGTAGTACGCAGACAGGGGTCGAGCAGTACTTC.

V is TRBV28 and J is TRBJ2-2, with a weak D call TRBD1 (6 bases). The CDR3 runs to 15 residues. V lost 4 bases and J lost 6, with 15 bases in between. Germline CDR1 MDHEN, CDR2 SYDVKM. The CDR3 DNA follows: TGTGCCAGCAGTTGGCCCTGGGGGCGGGCCGGGGAGCTGTTTTTT. The encoded protein is CASSWPWGRAGELFF. The whole variable domain, filled in from reference TRBV28 and TRBJ2-2, reads DVKVTQSSRYLVKRTGEKVFLECVQDMDHENMFWYRQDPGLGLRLIYFSYDVKMKEKGDIPEGYSVSREKKERFSLILESASTNQTSMYLCASSWPWGRAGELFFGEGSRLTVL.